Listed here are 29 T cell receptor beta chains from one sample, sequenced in a study of post-analysis software for immune sequencing data. Their recognized antigens are unknown. The TCR beta cDNA libraries contained unique molecular identifiers. TCRdb independently ran MiXCR on the PCR reads; one entry per CDR3 protein. The sample contains about 200,000 distinct CDR3 sequences, over 25% of which appear only once. Findings and limits, study-wide: Included in a set of five TRBV segments more frequent in patients than controls were TRBV5-6, TRBV5-1 and TRBV20-1.

The sequenced sample consisted of blood. These receptor sequences come from a girl under 18 with multiple sclerosis.

This clonotype was seen at least ten times. This chain joins TRBV29-1 and TRBJ2-3, with D unclear. Trimming left V 2 bases short and J 2 bases short, with 14 bases between. Germline V gene data show CDR1 as SQVTM and CDR2 as ANQGSEA. The CDR3 has 15 amino acids. CDR3 in DNA: TGCAGCGTTGAAACCAGCACCACAGTCACAGATACGCAGTATTTT. Translating it yields CSVETSTTVTDTQYF.

This clonotype came up many times. The chain joins TRBV5-6 to TRBJ2-5; D remains unclear. V was trimmed by 4 bases and J by 5 bases, leaving 18 bases between them. The CDR3 has 15 residues. The germline V gene has CDR1 SGHDT and CDR2 YYEEEE. CDR3 amino acids: CASSPPRTLGETQYF. The CDR3 nucleotides are TGTGCCAGCAGCCCCCCCCGGACGCTTGGCGAGACCCAGTACTTC. The variable domain in full, with the rest retrieved from reference TRBV5-6 and TRBJ2-5, is DAGVTQSPTHLIKTRGQQVTLRCSPKSGHDTVSWYQQALGQGPQFIFQYYEEEERQRGNFPDRFSGHQFPNYSSELNVNALLLGDSALYLCASSPPRTLGETQYFGPGTRLLVL.

This clonotype has at least ten counts. The V gene is TRBV3-1, the J gene TRBJ2-1; the match to TRBD2 covers 7 bases. Germline loops: CDR1 LGHDT, CDR2 YNNKEL (reference sequence). V trimming: 2 bases; J trimming: 8 bases; junction bases outside the gene matches: 15. The CDR3 extends over 17 amino acids. The CDR3 protein is CASSQPSLAGGGHEQFF. The CDR3 nucleotides are TGTGCCAGCAGCCAACCGAGTTTAGCGGGCGGAGGACATGAGCAGTTCTTC.

The chain couples TRBV7-2 to TRBJ1-5, with 9 bases lining up with TRBD1. The CDR3 sequence is 15 residues long. V lost 5 bases to trimming and J lost 4 bases; unmatched junction nucleotides: 6. Germline V gives CDR1 SGHTA, CDR2 FQGNSA. DNA of the CDR3: TGTGCCAGCAGCAAGAGACAGGGGGGGAATCAGCCCCAGCATTTT. It codes for CASSKRQGGNQPQHF.

Here the CDR3 reads CASSDWAGGDIFYGYTF. The CDR3 nucleotides read TGTGCCAGCAGCGACTGGGCAGGGGGTGACATCTTCTATGGCTACACCTTC. The gene calls are TRBV2 and TRBJ1-2; 7 bases align to TRBD1. V trimming: 6 bases; J trimming: 4 bases; junction bases outside the gene matches: 17. Germline-derived CDR1 and CDR2 are SNHLY and FYNNEI. This CDR3 is built from 17 residues.

This clonotype was detected only a few times. This chain uses TRBV12-3 or TRBV12-4 with TRBJ2-1, with a tentative D call TRBD1 (6 bases). Trimming cost V 3 bases and J 9 bases, with 18 bases left between them. The length of the CDR3 is 15 residues. This CDR3 reads CASSFLSSRGREQFF. The DNA of the CDR3 is TGTGCCAGCAGTTTTTTGTCGTCCAGGGGCCGTGAGCAGTTCTTC.

The sample holds a few counts of this clonotype. V usage is TRBV20-1 and J usage is TRBJ2-5; no firm D call. There are 13 residues in the CDR3. The germline gives CDR1 DFQATT, CDR2 SNEGSKA (reference sequence). V was clipped by 2 bases and J by 1 base, with 8 bases between them. CDR3 coding DNA: TGCAGTGCTAGAATCGACACCCAAGAGACCCAGTACTTC. Translating it yields CSARIDTQETQYF.

This clonotype was counted between two and nine times. The chain couples TRBV5-1 to TRBJ2-1; 14 bases map to TRBD2. CDR3 size: 13 residues. The ends lost 7 bases at V and 7 bases at J; junction bases unmatched: 1. Germline V lookup: CDR1 SGHRS, CDR2 YFSETQ. Here the CDR3 reads CASRLAGGNEQFF. The CDR3 bases are TGCGCCAGCCGACTAGCGGGAGGGAATGAGCAGTTCTTC.

V is TRBV4-1 and J is TRBJ2-7, with 8 bases identical to TRBD1. J gave up 6 bases and V 8 bases, and 15 bases lay outside the gene matches. Germline V gives CDR1 MGHRA, CDR2 YSYEKL. The CDR3 has 15 amino acids. The CDR3 region is CASGPPGQGLGEQYF. The CDR3 DNA sequence: TGCGCCAGCGGCCCTCCCGGACAGGGACTCGGCGAGCAGTACTTC.

The rearrangement uses TRBV5-1 and TRBJ2-6; D possibly matches TRBD1 or TRBD2 (5 bases each). Germline V gene lookup returns CDR1 SGHRS and CDR2 YFSETQ. The CDR3 has 16 residues. V dropped 4 bases and J dropped 1 base, with 12 bases sitting between them. CDR3 bases: TGCGCCAGCAGCCGGGACGGCGGGTCTGGGGCCAACGTCCTGACTTTC. Translated: CASSRDGGSGANVLTF.

The chain links TRBV20-1 to TRBJ2-6, with D possibly matching TRBD1 (6 bases). The CDR3 consists of 15 residues. Trimming removed 4 bases from V and 0 bases from J, with 10 bases in between. Germline CDR1 is DFQATT and CDR2 is SNEGSKA (reference sequence). CDR3 in amino acids: CSATTGSSGANVLTF. As DNA, the CDR3 is TGCAGTGCTACAACAGGGAGCTCTGGGGCCAACGTCCTGACTTTC.

The genes are TRBV7-8 and TRBJ2-1, with 10 bases matching TRBD2. CDR3 length equals 15 residues. Looked up from germline, CDR1 is SGHVS and CDR2 is FQNEAQ. Trimming took 4 bases from V and 7 from J; bases not matched to a gene: 7. The CDR3 coding sequence is TGTGCCAGCAGCTATAGCGGGGGGCCTGGGAATGAGCAGTTCTTC. It encodes CASSYSGGPGNEQFF.

J is TRBJ1-1 and V is TRBV11-1, with D perhaps matching TRBD1 (6 bases). The ends were cut back, 5 bases at V and 2 bases at J, with 15 bases in the middle. CDR1 and CDR2 (germline): SGHAT, FQDESV (reference sequence). The CDR3 covers 15 residues. CDR3 nucleotide sequence: TGTGCCAGCAGCCGTGAGGCCGGGACAAACACTGAAGCTTTCTTT. Its protein is CASSREAGTNTEAFF.

Comments on this clonotype: This clone may be a read error of a much larger clone one base away. The gene calls are TRBV4-1 and TRBJ2-4; 11 bases line up with TRBD2. In germline, CDR1 is MGHRA, CDR2 YSYEKL. This CDR3 spans 15 amino acids. The CDR3 DNA reads as TGCGCCAGCGGCCAAGAACTAGCGGGAGAGGACATTCAGTACTTC. Its translation is CASGQELAGEDIQYF.

Comments on this clonotype: A much larger clone sits a single nucleotide away, making a read error possible. This rearrangement joins TRBV5-1 to TRBJ2-3; the D gene is possibly TRBD1 (6 bases). The CDR3 loop spans 14 amino acids. Germline V gene sequence: CDR1 SGHRS, CDR2 YFSETQ. The CDR3 nucleotides read TGCGCCAGCAGCTTGGATCTACGGACAGATGCGCAGTATTTT. Amino acids: CASSLDLRTDAQYF.

V is TRBV4-1 and J is TRBJ1-4, with 7 bases that match TRBD1. Germline CDR1 reads MGHRA; CDR2 reads YSYEKL. V dropped 6 bases and J dropped 8; count of bases not matched to a gene: 6. This CDR3 comprises 13 residues. This chain's CDR3 is CASSPDRIEKLFF. In DNA, the CDR3 is TGCGCCAGCAGTCCGGACAGGATCGAAAAACTGTTTTTT.

A remark on this clonotype: This clone may be a read error of a much larger clone one base away. The V call is TRBV29-1, the J call TRBJ2-5, with a tentative D call TRBD1 (6 bases). The CDR3 length is 13 residues. Trimming cost V 4 bases and J 5 bases, with 14 bases left between them. Germline V gives CDR1 SQVTM, CDR2 ANQGSEA. The CDR3 DNA is TGCAGCGTTGGTTCAGGGGCAAAGGAGACCCAGTACTTC. Translation gives CSVGSGAKETQYF.

For this clonotype: A read error may explain this, as a much larger clone is one base away. V usage is TRBV3-1 and J usage is TRBJ2-7; D is possibly TRBD2 (6 bases). The CDR3 length is 15 residues. Trimming removed 3 bases at V and 2 bases at J, with 14 bases between. Germline lookup yields CDR1 LGHDT and CDR2 YNNKEL (reference sequence). CDR3 sequence (DNA): TGTGCCAGCAGCCATCGGGGAGGAAGCCCCTACGAGCAGTACTTC. Translated, it gives CASSHRGGSPYEQYF.

With respect to this clonotype: A clone one base away is much larger, so this may be a read error. The chain is built from TRBV5-1 and TRBJ1-2; D perhaps matches TRBD1 (5 bases). CDR3 length: 14 residues. The germline CDR1 and CDR2 sequences are SGHRS and YFSETQ. This CDR3 reads CACSLGQDGYGYTF. In DNA form, the CDR3 reads TGCGCCTGCAGCTTGGGGCAGGACGGTTATGGCTACACCTTC. Complete variable domain (other parts from reference TRBV5-1 and TRBJ1-2): KAGVTQTPRYLIKTRGQQVTLSCSPISGHRSVSWYQQTPGQGLQFLFEYFSETQRNKGNFPGRFSGRQFSNSRSEMNVSTLELGDSALYLCACSLGQDGYGYTFGSGTRLTVV.

This clonotype was recorded only once. The V gene is TRBV7-9, the J gene TRBJ2-2; 7 bases map to TRBD1. Germline V gene lookup returns CDR1 SEHNR and CDR2 FQNEAQ (reference sequence). The V and J ends lost 5 bases and 6 bases, in that order; junction bases with no gene match: 6. CDR3 length equals 14 residues. In DNA, the CDR3 is TGTGCCAGCAGCCCAGACAGGGCCGCCGGGGAGCTGTTTTTT. Protein: CASSPDRAAGELFF.

The CDR3 bases are TGTGCCACCAGCAGCGGGGTTAACACCGGGGAGCTGTTTTTT. This translates into CATSSGVNTGELFF. This chain connects TRBV15 to TRBJ2-2; D possibly corresponds to TRBD2 (5 bases). V dropped 3 bases and J dropped 2 bases, with 7 bases sitting between them. The CDR3 is 14 residues long. CDR1 LNHNV and CDR2 YYDKDF come from the germline V gene (reference sequence).

To note about this clonotype: This may arise from a read error, as a much more abundant clone is one base away. This chain joins TRBV6-2 or TRBV6-3 and TRBJ2-7, with unresolved D. Deletions cut 2 bases from V and 6 bases from J, with 17 bases between. The CDR3 runs to 15 residues. Germline V gene data show CDR1 as MNHEY and CDR2 as SVGEGT. CDR3 region: CASSYAPGESCEQYF. The CDR3 DNA sequence: TGTGCCAGCAGTTACGCACCCGGCGAGAGCTGCGAGCAGTACTTC.

The chain links TRBV5-1 to TRBJ2-4, with 12 positions matching TRBD2. J gave up 7 bases and V 5 bases, and 13 bases lay outside the gene matches. Germline CDR1 and CDR2: SGHRS and YFSETQ. The CDR3 is made up of 17 amino acids. The CDR3 nucleotides read TGCGCCAGCAGTACGACTAGCGGGGGTTTGACCTGGAACATTCAGTACTTC. Translating it yields CASSTTSGGLTWNIQYF.

The chain joins TRBV6-5 to TRBJ1-2; TRBD1 matches at 8 bases. Losses at the gene ends were 5 bases for V and 5 bases for J; bases not matched to a gene: 10. CDR1 is MNHEY, CDR2 SVGAGI, per germline. This CDR3 region has 15 residues. The CDR3 sequence is CASSLGGQAPYGYTF. The CDR3 nucleotides are TGTGCCAGCAGTCTGGGGGGACAGGCACCATATGGCTACACCTTC.

The chain uses TRBV7-9 and TRBJ2-7, with a weak D call TRBD1 (6 bases). Per germline, CDR1 SEHNR and CDR2 FQNEAQ (reference sequence). This CDR3 contains 14 residues. V shed 6 bases and J shed 4 bases, with 16 bases lying between them. The CDR3 region is CASSYNQQGYEQYF. Written as DNA, the CDR3 is TGTGCCAGCAGTTATAATCAACAGGGTTACGAGCAGTACTTC.

In this sample, this clonotype turned up many times. The chain couples TRBV12-3 or TRBV12-4 to TRBJ2-1; D unclear. This CDR3 contains 14 residues. V gave up 2 bases and J gave up 2 bases, with 7 bases separating them. CDR3 nucleotide sequence: TGTGCCAGCAGTTTAAAAGCGACCTACAATGAGCAGTTCTTC. This translates into CASSLKATYNEQFF.

This chain connects TRBV18 to TRBJ1-5; D is ambiguous. Germline V lookup: CDR1 KGHSH, CDR2 LQKENI. This CDR3 contains 14 residues. The V and J ends lost 0 bases and 7 bases respectively, with 10 bases between them. The CDR3 DNA sequence: TGTGCCAGCTCACCACCCTCACAGTCCCAGCCCCAGCATTTT. Translating it yields CASSPPSQSQPQHF.

Worth noting for this clonotype: Since a much larger clone is just one base distant, this may be a read error. Because it lacks the conserved phenylalanine or tryptophan at the end, this CDR3 is likely a read error. The V and J genes are TRBV4-2 and TRBJ2-1; D tentatively reads TRBD1 or TRBD2 (5 bases each). The CDR3 is made up of 14 amino acids. Trimming took 2 bases from V and 9 from J, leaving 14 bases between them. Germline CDR1 reads LGHNA; CDR2 reads YNFKEQ. CDR3 nucleotide sequence: TGTGCCAGCAGCCAAAGAGGGGAGTTTGGTGAGCAGTTCGTC. This translates into CASSQRGEFGEQFV.

In regard to this clonotype: Possible read error: a much larger clone is one base away. The chain recombines TRBV7-9 with TRBJ2-5, with 11 bases fitting TRBD2. The CDR3 runs 16 residues. Germline-derived CDR1 and CDR2 are SEHNR and FQNEAQ (reference sequence). V shed 7 bases and J 11 bases; nucleotides not matched to a gene: 18. CDR3 sequence: CASTVTGTSGGTSQYF. DNA of the CDR3: TGTGCCAGCACCGTAACCGGGACTAGCGGTGGTACGTCGCAGTACTTC.